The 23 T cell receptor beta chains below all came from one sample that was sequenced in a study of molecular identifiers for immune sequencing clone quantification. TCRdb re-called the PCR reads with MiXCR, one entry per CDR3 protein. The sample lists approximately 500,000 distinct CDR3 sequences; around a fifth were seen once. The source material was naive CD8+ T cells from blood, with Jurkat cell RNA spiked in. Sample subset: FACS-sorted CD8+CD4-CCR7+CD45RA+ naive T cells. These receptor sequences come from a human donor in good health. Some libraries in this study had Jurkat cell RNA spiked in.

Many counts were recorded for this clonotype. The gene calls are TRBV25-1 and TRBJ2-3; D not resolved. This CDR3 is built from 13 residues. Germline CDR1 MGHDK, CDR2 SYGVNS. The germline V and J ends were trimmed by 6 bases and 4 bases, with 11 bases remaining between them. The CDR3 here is CASSFYGSDTQYF. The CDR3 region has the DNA TGTGCCAGCAGCTTCTATGGGTCAGATACGCAGTATTTT.

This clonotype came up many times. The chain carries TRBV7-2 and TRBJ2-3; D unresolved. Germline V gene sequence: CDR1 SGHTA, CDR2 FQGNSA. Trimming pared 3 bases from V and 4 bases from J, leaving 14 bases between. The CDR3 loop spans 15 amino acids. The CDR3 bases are TGTGCCAGCAGCTTTGGAACACGTACCGCAGATACGCAGTATTTT. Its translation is CASSFGTRTADTQYF.

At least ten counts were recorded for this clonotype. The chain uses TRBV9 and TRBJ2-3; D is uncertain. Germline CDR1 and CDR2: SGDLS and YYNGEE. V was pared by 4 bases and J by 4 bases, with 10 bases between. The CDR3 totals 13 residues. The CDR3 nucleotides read TGTGCCAGCAGCTCCAGTGGAGCAGATACGCAGTATTTT. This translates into CASSSSGADTQYF.

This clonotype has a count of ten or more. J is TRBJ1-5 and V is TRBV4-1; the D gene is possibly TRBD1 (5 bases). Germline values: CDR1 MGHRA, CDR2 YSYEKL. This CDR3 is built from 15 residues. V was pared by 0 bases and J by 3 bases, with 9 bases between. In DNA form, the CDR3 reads TGCGCCAGCAGCCAAGAATCAGGGTACAATCAGCCCCAGCATTTT. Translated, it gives CASSQESGYNQPQHF.

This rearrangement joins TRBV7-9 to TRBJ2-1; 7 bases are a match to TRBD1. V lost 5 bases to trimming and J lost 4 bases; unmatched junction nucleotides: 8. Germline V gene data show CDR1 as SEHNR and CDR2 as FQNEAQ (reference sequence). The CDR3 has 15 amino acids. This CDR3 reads CASSLLDREYNEQFF. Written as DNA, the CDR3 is TGTGCCAGCAGCCTCCTTGACAGGGAGTACAATGAGCAGTTCTTC.

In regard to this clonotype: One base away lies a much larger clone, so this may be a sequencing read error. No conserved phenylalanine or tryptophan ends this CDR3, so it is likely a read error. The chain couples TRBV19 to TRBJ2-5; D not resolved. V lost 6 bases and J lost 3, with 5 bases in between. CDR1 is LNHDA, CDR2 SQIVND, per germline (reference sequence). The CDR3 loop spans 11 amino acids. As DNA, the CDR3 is TGTGCCAGTAGCACAGAAGAGACCCAGTACCTC. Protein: CASSTEETQYL.

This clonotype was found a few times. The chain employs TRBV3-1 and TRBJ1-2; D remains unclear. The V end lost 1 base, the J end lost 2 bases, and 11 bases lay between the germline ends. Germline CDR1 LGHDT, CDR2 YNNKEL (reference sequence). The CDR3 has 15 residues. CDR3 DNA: TGTGCCAGCAGCCAAGTGCTAGAAGCGAACTATGGCTACACCTTC. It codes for CASSQVLEANYGYTF.

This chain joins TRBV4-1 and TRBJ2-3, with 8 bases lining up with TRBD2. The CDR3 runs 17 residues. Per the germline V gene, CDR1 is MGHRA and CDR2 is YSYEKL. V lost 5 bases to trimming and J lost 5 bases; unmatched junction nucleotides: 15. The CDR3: CASSYSGTSGGGDTQYF. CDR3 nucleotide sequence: TGCGCCAGCAGCTACAGCGGGACCTCCGGGGGGGGAGATACGCAGTATTTT.

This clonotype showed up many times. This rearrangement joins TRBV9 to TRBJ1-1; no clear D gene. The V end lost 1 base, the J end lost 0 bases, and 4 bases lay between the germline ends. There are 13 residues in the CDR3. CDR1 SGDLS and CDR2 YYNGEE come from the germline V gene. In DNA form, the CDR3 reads TGTGCCAGCAGCGTATACGTGAACACTGAAGCTTTCTTT. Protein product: CASSVYVNTEAFF.

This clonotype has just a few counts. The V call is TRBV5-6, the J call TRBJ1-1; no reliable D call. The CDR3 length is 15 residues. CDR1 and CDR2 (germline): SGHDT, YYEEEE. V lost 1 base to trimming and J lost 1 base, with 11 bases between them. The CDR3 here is CASSLNGAGNTEAFF. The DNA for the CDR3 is TGTGCCAGCAGCTTGAATGGCGCAGGGAACACTGAAGCTTTCTTT.

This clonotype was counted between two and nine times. This CDR3 reads CASIDLAGDYGYTF. Here the CDR3 DNA reads TGTGCCAGCATCGATCTGGCAGGTGACTATGGCTACACCTTC. V usage is TRBV6-5 and J usage is TRBJ1-2; D is undetermined. Deletions cut 7 bases from V and 3 bases from J, with 15 bases between. Germline-derived CDR1 and CDR2 are MNHEY and SVGAGI. The CDR3 covers 14 residues.

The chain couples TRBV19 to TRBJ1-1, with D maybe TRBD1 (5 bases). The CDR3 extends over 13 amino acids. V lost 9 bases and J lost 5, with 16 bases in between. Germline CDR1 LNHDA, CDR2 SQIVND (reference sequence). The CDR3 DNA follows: TGTGCCAGCGGAAGCGGGGCAGTAACTGAAGCTTTCTTT. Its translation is CASGSGAVTEAFF.

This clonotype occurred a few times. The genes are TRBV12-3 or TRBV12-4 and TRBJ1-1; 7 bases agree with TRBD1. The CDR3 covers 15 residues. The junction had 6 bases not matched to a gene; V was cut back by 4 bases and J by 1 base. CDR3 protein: CASSSNRGSNTEAFF. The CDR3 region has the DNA TGTGCCAGCAGTTCCAACAGGGGATCGAACACTGAAGCTTTCTTT.

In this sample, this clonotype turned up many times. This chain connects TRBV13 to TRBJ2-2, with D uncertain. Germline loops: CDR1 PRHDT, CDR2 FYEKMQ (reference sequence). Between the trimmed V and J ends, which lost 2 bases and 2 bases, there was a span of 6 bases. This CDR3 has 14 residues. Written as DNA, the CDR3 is TGTGCCAGCAGCTTACATACAAACACCGGGGAGCTGTTTTTT. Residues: CASSLHTNTGELFF.

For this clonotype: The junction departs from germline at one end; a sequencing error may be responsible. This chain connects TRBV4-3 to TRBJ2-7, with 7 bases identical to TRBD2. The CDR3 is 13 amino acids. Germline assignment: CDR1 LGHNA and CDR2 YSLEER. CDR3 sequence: CAGSPGLVYEQYF. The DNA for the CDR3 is TGCGCCGGCAGCCCCGGACTAGTCTACGAGCAGTACTTC.

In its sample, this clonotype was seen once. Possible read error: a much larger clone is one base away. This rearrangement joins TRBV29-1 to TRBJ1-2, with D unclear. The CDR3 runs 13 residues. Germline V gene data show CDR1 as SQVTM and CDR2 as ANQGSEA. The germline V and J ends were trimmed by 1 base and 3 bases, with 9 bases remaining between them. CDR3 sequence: CSVEAQNYYGYTF. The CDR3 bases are TGCAGCGTTGAAGCACAGAACTACTATGGCTACACCTTC.

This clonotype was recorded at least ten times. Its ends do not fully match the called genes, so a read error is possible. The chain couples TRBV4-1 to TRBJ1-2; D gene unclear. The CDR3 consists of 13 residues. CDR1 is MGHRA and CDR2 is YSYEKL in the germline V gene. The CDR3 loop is CASSQGLEHMRAF. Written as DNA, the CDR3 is TGCGCCAGCAGCCAAGGCTTGGAGCATATGAGGGCATTC.

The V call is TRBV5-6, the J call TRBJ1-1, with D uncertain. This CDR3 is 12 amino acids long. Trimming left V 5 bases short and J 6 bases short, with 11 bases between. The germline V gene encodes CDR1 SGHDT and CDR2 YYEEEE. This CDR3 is CASSARAPEAFF. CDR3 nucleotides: TGTGCCAGCAGTGCCCGAGCCCCTGAAGCTTTCTTT.

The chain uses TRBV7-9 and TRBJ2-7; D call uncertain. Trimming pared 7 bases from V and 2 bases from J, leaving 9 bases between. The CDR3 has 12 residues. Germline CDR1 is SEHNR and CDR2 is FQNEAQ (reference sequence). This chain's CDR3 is CASTSTTYEQYF. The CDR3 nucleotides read TGTGCCAGCACCTCGACGACCTACGAGCAGTACTTC.

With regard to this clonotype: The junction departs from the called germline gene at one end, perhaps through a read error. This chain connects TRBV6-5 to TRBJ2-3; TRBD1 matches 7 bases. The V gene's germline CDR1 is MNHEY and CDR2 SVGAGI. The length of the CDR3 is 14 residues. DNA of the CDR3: TGTGCCAGCAGTTACGGCCAGGGGACAGATACGCGGTATTTT. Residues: CASSYGQGTDTRYF.

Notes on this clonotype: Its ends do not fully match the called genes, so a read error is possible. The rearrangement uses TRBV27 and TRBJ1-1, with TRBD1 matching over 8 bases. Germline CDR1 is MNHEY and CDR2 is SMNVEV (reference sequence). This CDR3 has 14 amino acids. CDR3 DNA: TGTGCCAGCAGTTCTGATCAGGGGGCATCTGAAGCTCTCTTT. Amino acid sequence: CASSSDQGASEALF.

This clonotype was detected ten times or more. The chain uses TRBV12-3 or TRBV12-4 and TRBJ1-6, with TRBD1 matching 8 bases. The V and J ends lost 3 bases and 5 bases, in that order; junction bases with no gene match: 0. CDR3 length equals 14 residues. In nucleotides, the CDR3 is TGTGCCAGCAGTTTGACAGGGGATAATTCACCCCTCCACTTT. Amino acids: CASSLTGDNSPLHF.

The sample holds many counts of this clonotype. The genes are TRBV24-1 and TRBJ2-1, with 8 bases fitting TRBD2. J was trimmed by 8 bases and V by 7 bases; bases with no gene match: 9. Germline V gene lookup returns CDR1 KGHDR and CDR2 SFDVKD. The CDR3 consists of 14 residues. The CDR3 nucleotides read TGTGCCACCAGCCCAAGCGGGAGTTCTGATGAGCAGTTCTTC. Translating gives CATSPSGSSDEQFF.